This TCR beta chain emerged from a study of vaccination effects on CD4 cells after COVID-19. Looking at the study overall: Two-dose BNT162b2 or mRNA-1273 vaccination was given to participants. There were two convalescent patients who gave samples 16 days and one week before vaccination.

The CDR3 consists of 17 residues. J lost 8 bases, V lost 1 base, and 13 bases had no gene match. Germline V gives CDR1 MGHDK, CDR2 SYGVNS. In this sample, this clone turned up a few times. Its specificity is unknown. Before any sequencing was done, the ViraFEST assay used viral peptide pools to expand antigen-specific CD4+ T cells. When nine to ten days of culture had elapsed, CD4+ T cells were isolated. A PCR test confirmed that the person had SARS-CoV-2 infection between March and December 2020. Data came from immunoSEQ multiplex PCR; TCRdb stores just in-frame clones and leaves some out. The sample lists 35,000 to 55,000 clones; approximately 70% were seen once.

The sequence was obtained from a human donor who had a prior SARS-CoV-2 infection. The genes are TRBV25-1 and TRBJ2-1, with TRBD2 matching over 8 bases. Sample: CD4+ T cells from PBMCs cultured with a peptide pool, taken before COVID-19 vaccination. Written as DNA, the CDR3 is TGTGCCAGCAGTGAATCCCGGGGGGCGGGAGGCCTCCATGAGCAGTTCTTC. The encoded protein is CASSESRGAGGLHEQFF.